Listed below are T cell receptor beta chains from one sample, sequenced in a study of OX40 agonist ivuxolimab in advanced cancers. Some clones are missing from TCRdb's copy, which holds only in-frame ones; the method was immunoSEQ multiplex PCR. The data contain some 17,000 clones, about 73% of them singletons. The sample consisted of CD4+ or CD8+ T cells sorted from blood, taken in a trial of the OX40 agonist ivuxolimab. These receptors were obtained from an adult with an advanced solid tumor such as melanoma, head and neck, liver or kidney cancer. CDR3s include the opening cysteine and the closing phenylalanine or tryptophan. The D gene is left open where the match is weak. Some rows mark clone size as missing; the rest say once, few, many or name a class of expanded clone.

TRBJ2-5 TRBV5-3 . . CARSLVQVQETQYF TGTGCCAGAAGCTTGGTGCAGGTCCAAGAGACCCAGTACTTC
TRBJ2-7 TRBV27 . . CASSLGSAYEQYF TGTGCCAGCAGTTTGGGTAGCGCCTACGAGCAGTACTTC
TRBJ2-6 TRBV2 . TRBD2 CASSDPGLAGAGANVLTF TGTGCCAGCAGTGATCCCGGACTAGCGGGAGCTGGGGCCAACGTCCTGACTTTC
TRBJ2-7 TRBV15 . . CATSRDRARVYEQYF TGTGCCACCAGCAGAGATAGGGCGCGGGTCTACGAGCAGTACTTC
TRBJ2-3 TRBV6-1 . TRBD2 CASSGTSGYYTDTQYF TGTGCCAGCAGTGGAACTAGCGGGTATTACACAGATACGCAGTATTTT
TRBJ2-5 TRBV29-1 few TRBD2 CSGGGKETQYF TGCAGCGGGGGGGGTAAAGAGACCCAGTACTTC
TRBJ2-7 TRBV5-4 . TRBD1 CASSQRDRGNYEQYF TGTGCCAGCAGCCAACGAGACAGGGGGAACTACGAGCAGTACTTC
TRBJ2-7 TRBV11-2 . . CASSPTSYYEQYF TGTGCCAGCAGCCCCACTAGTTACTACGAGCAGTACTTC
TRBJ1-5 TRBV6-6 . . CASSLRGPNQPQHF TGTGCCAGCAGTTTGCGGGGGCCCAATCAGCCCCAGCATTTT
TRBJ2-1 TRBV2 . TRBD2 CASSDKSGGFDNEQFF TGTGCCAGCAGTGATAAATCGGGAGGATTTGACAATGAGCAGTTCTTC
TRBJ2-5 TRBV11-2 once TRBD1 CASSQSGTGVQETQYF TGTGCCAGCAGCCAAAGCGGGACAGGGGTACAAGAGACCCAGTACTTC
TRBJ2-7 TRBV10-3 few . CAISQPRTGNEQYF TGTGCCATCAGTCAGCCGAGAACAGGGAACGAGCAGTACTTC
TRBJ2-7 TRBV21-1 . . CASSTSLQAGTGENPYEQYF TGTGCCAGCAGCACCTCTCTTCAGGCCGGGACAGGGGAAAACCCCTACGAGCAGTACTTC
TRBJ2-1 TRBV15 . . CATSRGVGVDNEQFF TGTGCCACCAGCAGGGGGGTGGGGGTGGACAATGAGCAGTTCTTC
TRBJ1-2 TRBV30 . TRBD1 CAWDRGNTGYTF TGTGCCTGGGACAGGGGGAATACTGGCTACACCTTC
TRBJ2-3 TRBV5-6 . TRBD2 CASSPLKTSGLLFTDTQYF TGTGCCAGCAGCCCCTTAAAGACTAGCGGCCTCCTCTTCACAGATACGCAGTATTTT
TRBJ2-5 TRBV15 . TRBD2 CATSRPSGGEETQYF TGTGCCACCAGCAGACCCTCGGGAGGGGAAGAGACCCAGTACTTC
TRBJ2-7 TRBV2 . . CASSELQGADEQYF TGTGCCAGCAGTGAACTACAGGGAGCCGACGAGCAGTACTTC
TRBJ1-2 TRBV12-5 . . CASGLVPPPENYGYTF TGTGCTAGTGGTTTGGTCCCCCCGCCCGAGAACTATGGCTACACCTTC
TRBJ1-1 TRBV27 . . CASSFSGGPEAFF TGTGCCAGCAGTTTCTCGGGGGGACCTGAAGCTTTCTTT
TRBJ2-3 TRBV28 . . CASSLRAQYF TGTGCCAGCAGTTTAAGGGCGCAGTATTTT
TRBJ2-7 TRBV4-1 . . CASSQGSGLEQYF TGCGCCAGCAGCCAGGGCTCAGGGCTCGAGCAGTACTTC
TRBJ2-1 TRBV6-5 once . CASSFRNNEQFF TGTGCCAGCAGTTTCCGAAACAATGAGCAGTTCTTC
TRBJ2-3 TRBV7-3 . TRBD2 CASSRGVAVTQYF TGTGCCAGCAGCCGGGGGGTAGCGGTTACGCAGTATTTT
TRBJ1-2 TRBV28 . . CASSFVAAPFGYGYTF TGTGCCAGCAGTTTTGTGGCAGCTCCTTTTGGGTATGGCTACACCTTC
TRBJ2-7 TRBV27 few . CASSFGAGPYEQYF TGTGCCAGCAGTTTCGGCGCGGGCCCCTACGAGCAGTACTTC